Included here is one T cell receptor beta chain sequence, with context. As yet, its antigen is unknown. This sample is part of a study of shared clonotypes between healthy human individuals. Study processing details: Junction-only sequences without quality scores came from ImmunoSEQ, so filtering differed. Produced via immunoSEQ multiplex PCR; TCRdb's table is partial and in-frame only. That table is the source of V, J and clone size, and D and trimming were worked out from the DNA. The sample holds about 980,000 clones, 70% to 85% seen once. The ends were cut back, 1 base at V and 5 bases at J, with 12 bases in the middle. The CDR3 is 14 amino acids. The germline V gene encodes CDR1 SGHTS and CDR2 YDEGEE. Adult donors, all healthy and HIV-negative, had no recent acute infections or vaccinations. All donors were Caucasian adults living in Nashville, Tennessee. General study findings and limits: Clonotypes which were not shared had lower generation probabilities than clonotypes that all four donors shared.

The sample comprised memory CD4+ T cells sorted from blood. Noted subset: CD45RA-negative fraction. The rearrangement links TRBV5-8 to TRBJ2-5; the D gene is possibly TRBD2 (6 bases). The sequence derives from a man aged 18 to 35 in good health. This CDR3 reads CASSLPGSKETQYF. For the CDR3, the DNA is TGTGCCAGCAGCTTGCCCGGGAGTAAGGAGACCCAGTACTTC.